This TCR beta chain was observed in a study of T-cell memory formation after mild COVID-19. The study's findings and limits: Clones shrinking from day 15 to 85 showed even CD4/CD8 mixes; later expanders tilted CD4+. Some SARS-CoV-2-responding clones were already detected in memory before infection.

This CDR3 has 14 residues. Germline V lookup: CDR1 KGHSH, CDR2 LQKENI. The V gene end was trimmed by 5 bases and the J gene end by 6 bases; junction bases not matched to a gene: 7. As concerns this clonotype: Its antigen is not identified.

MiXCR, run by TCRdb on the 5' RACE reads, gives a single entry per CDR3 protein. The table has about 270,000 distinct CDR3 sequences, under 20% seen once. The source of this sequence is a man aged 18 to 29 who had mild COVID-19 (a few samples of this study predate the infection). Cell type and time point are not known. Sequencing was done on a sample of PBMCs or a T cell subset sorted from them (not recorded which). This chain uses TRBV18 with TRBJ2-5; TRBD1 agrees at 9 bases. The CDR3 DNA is TGTGCCAGCTCAACTAACAGGGGGCGAAAGACCCAGTACTTC. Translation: CASSTNRGRKTQYF. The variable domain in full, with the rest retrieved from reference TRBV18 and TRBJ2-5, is NAGVMQNPRHLVRRRGQEARLRCSPMKGHSHVYWYRQLPEEGLKFMVYLQKENIIDESGMPKERFSAEFPKEGPSILRIQQVVRGDSAAYFCASSTNRGRKTQYFGPGTRLLVL.